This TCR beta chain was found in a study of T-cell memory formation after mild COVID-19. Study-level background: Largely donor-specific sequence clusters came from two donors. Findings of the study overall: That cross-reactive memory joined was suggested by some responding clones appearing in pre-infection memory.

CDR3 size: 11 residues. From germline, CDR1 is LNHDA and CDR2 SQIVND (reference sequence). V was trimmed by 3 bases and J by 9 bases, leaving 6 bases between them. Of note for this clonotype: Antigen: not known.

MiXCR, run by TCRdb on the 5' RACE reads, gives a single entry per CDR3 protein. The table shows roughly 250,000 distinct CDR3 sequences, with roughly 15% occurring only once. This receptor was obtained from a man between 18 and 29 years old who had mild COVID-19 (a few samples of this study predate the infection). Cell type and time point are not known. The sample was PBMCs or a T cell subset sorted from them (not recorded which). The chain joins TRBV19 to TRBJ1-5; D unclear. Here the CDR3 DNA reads TGTGCCAGTAGTATGGGAGGGCCCCAGCATTTT. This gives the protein CASSMGGPQHF.